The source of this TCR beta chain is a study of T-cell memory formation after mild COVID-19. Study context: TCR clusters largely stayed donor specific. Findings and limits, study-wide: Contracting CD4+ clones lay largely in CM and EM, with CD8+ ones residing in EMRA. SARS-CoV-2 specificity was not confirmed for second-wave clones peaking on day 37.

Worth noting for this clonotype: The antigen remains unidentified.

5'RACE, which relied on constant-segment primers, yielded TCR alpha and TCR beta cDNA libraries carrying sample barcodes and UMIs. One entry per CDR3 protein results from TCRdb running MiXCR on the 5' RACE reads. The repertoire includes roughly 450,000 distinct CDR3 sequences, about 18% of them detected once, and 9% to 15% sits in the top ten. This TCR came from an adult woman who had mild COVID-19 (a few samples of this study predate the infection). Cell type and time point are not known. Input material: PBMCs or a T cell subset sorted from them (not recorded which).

CDR3 in DNA: TGCAGCGTTGAAGGAAAAATGGGTTACGAGCAGTACTTC. It translates to CSVEGKMGYEQYF. The chain couples TRBV29-1 to TRBJ2-7; no clear D gene. V dropped 1 base and J dropped 4 bases, with 11 bases sitting between them. The CDR3 contains 13 residues. Germline CDR1 and CDR2: SQVTM and ANQGSEA.